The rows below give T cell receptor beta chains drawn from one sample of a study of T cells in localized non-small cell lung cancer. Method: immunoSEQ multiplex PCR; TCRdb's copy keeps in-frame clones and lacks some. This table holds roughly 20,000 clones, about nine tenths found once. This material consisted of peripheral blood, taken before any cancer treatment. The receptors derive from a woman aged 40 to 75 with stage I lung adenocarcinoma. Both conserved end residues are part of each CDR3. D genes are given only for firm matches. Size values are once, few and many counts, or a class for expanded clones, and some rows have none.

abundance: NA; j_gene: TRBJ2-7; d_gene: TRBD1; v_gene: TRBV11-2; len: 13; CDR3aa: CASSTDRPNEQYF; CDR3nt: TGTGCCAGCAGCACGGACAGGCCCAACGAGCAGTACTTC
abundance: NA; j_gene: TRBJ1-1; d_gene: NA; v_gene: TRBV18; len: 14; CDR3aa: CASSPQGVNTEAFF; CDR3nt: TGTGCCAGCTCACCACAGGGGGTGAACACTGAAGCTTTCTTT
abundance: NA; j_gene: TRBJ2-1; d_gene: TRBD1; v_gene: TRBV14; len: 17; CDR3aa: CASSHSPGQGSYNEQFF; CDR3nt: TGTGCCAGCAGCCATTCCCCGGGACAGGGTTCCTACAATGAGCAGTTCTTC
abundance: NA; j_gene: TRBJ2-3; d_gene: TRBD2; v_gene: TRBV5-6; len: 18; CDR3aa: CASSLLRSGSWGADTQYF; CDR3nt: TGTGCCAGCAGCTTACTCCGTAGCGGGAGTTGGGGCGCAGATACGCAGTATTTT
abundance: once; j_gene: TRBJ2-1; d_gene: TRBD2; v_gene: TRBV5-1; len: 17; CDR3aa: CASSYRGVAGYYNEQFF; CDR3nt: TGCGCCAGCAGCTACCGAGGGGTAGCGGGTTACTACAATGAGCAGTTCTTC
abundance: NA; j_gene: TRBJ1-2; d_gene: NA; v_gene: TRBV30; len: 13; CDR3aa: CAWSPGTNYGYTF; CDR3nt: TGTGCCTGGTCGCCAGGGACCAACTATGGCTACACCTTC
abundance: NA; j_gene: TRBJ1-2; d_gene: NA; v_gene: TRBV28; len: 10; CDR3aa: CATYYYGYTF; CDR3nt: TGTGCCACCTACTACTATGGCTACACCTTC
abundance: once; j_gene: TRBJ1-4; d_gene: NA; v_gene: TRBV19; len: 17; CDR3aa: CASSGPGKLLSNEKLFF; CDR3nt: TGTGCCAGTAGTGGGCCCGGGAAACTTCTTAGTAATGAAAAACTGTTTTTT
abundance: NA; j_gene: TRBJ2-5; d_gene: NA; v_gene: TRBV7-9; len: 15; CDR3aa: CASSLISSEVETQYF; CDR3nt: TGTGCCAGCAGCTTAATTTCTAGCGAAGTGGAGACCCAGTACTTC
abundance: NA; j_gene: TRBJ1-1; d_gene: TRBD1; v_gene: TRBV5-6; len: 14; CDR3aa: CASSLVPTGAEAFF; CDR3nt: TGTGCCAGCAGCTTGGTCCCGACAGGGGCTGAAGCTTTCTTT
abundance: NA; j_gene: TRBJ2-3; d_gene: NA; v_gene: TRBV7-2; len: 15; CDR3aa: CASSPVGASTDTQYF; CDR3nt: TGTGCCAGCAGCCCGGTCGGAGCTAGCACAGATACGCAGTATTTT
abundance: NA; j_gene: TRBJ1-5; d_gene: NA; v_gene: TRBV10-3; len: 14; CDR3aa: CAISESVINQPQHF; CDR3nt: TGTGCCATCAGTGAGTCGGTTATCAATCAGCCCCAGCATTTT
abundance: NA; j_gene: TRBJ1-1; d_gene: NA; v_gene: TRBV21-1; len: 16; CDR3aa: CASSKGGGPVNTEAFF; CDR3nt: TGTGCCAGCAGCAAAGGGGGGGGCCCCGTGAACACTGAAGCTTTCTTT
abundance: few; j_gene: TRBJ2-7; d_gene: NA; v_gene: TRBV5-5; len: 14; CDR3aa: CASSFLPTGYEQYF; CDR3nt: TGTGCCAGCAGCTTCCTCCCAACGGGCTACGAGCAGTACTTC
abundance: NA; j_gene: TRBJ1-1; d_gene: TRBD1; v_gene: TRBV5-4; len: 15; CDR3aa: CASSLGDRLNTEAFF; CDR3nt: TGTGCCAGCAGCTTGGGGGACAGACTGAACACTGAAGCTTTCTTT
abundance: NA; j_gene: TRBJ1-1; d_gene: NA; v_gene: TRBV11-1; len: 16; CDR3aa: CASSLDRGQGSGEAFF; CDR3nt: TGTGCCAGCAGCTTAGATCGGGGGCAGGGATCCGGTGAAGCTTTCTTT
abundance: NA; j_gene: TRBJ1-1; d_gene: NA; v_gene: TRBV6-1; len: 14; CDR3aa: CASSRDQENTEAFF; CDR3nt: TGTGCCAGCAGCCGGGACCAGGAAAACACTGAAGCTTTCTTT
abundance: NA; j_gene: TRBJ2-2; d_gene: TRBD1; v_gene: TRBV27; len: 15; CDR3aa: CASRGQGAEDGELFF; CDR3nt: TGTGCCAGCAGGGGACAGGGGGCTGAGGACGGGGAGCTGTTTTTT
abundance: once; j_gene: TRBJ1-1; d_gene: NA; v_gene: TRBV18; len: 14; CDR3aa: CASSGSQNKVSAFF; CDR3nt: TGTGCCAGCTCAGGTTCCCAGAACAAAGTTTCAGCTTTCTTT
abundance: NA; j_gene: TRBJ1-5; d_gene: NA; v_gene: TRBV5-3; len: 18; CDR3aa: CARSSPSGGREINQPQHF; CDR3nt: TGTGCCAGAAGCTCCCCCTCGGGGGGGCGGGAGATCAATCAGCCCCAGCATTTT
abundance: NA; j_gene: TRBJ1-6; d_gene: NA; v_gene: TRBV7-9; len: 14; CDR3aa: CASSVDAVGSPLHF; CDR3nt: TGTGCCAGCAGCGTTGACGCCGTAGGATCACCCCTCCACTTT
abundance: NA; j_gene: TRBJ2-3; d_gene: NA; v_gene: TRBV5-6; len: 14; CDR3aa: CASSLQGLTDTQYF; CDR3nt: TGTGCCAGCAGCTTGCAGGGGCTCACAGATACGCAGTATTTT
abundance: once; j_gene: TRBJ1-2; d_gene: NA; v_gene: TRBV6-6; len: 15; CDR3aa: CASSYSRGGNYGYTF; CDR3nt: TGTGCCAGCAGTTACTCGAGAGGGGGGAACTATGGCTACACCTTC